This is a list of T cell receptor beta chains from one sample in a study of blood T cell repertoires in COVID-19. Clones were sequenced by immunoSEQ multiplex PCR, and TCRdb holds only the in-frame ones, with some missing. The table has some 460,000 clones, 87% seen once; the top ten hold roughly 0.7%. Sequenced: PBMCs or T cells enriched from blood (not recorded which). The source of these receptors is a woman aged 18-29 years who had recovered from COVID-19. The CDR3 runs from the conserved cysteine through the conserved F or W. The D gene is left open where the match is weak. Size values are once, few and many counts, or a class for expanded clones, and some rows have none.

d_call j_call v_call clone_size cdr3_nt cdr3_aa
NA TRBJ1-1 TRBV5-6 NA TGTGCCAGCAGCTTGGGTAAGCAACTGAACACTGAAGCTTTCTTT CASSLGKQLNTEAFF
NA TRBJ2-2 TRBV30 NA TGTGCCTGGGGCTCAGGGAACACCGGGGAGCTGTTTTTT CAWGSGNTGELFF
NA TRBJ2-3 TRBV11-2 NA TGTGCCAGCAGCGTGGACTATTTAGGTACGCAGTATTTT CASSVDYLGTQYF
TRBD1 TRBJ2-5 TRBV5-1 NA TGCGCCAGCAGCTTATTTACAGGGGGTGAAGAGACCCAGTACTTC CASSLFTGGEETQYF
NA TRBJ1-6 TRBV6-4 once TGTGCCAGCAGTGACTCTCAGGTTTCACCCCTCCACTTT CASSDSQVSPLHF
TRBD1 TRBJ2-1 TRBV5-1 few TGCGCCAGCAGCGACAGGGGGGATTATGAGCAGTTCTTC CASSDRGDYEQFF
NA TRBJ2-4 TRBV24-1 NA TGTGCCACCAGTGAACAGAATAAAAACATTCAGTACTTC CATSEQNKNIQYF
NA TRBJ2-3 TRBV13 NA TGTGCCAGCAGCTTAGAGGGCCTAGGGGGAAGAACCACAGATACGCAGTATTTT CASSLEGLGGRTTDTQYF
TRBD1 TRBJ1-1 TRBV10-3 NA TGTGCCATCAGTGCTCTGACAGGGGAGAACACTGAAGCTTTCTTT CAISALTGENTEAFF
TRBD1 TRBJ1-3 TRBV19 NA TGTGCCAGTACTCCGGACAGGGGAAACACCATATATTTT CASTPDRGNTIYF
NA TRBJ1-1 TRBV14 NA TGTGCCAGCAGCCTGTACGCCATCCCCGGTGAAGCTTTCTTT CASSLYAIPGEAFF
TRBD1 TRBJ2-3 TRBV18 NA TGTGCCAGCTCACCTACTCCGGACCAACAGGGGGCGAGGGATACGCAGTATTTT CASSPTPDQQGARDTQYF
NA TRBJ2-1 TRBV6-1 NA TGTGCCAGCAGTGGGCTAACGGGGAGCTCCTACAATGAGCAGTTCTTC CASSGLTGSSYNEQFF
TRBD1 TRBJ1-1 TRBV6-5 once TGTGCCAGCGTCTCACAGGGGGCCGTCACTGAAGCTTTCTTT CASVSQGAVTEAFF
TRBD1 TRBJ2-1 TRBV6-1 NA TGTGCCAGCAGTGACCCCCCGACAGGGGACGCACTACACAATGAGCAGTTCTTC CASSDPPTGDALHNEQFF
NA TRBJ2-2 TRBV10-3 NA TGTGCCATCAGTGAGACCGCGACAGCCGGCACCGGGGAGCTGTTTTTT CAISETATAGTGELFF
TRBD1 TRBJ1-6 TRBV18 NA TGTGCCAGCTCACCATCCACAGGGGGTAATTCACCCCTCCACTTT CASSPSTGGNSPLHF
NA TRBJ1-1 TRBV28 NA TGTGCCAGCAGTTTTAACAGCAGGAACACTGAAGCTTTCTTT CASSFNSRNTEAFF
NA TRBJ1-4 TRBV6-5 NA TGTGCCAGCAGTTACTCCCGAGAGACTAATGAAAAACTGTTTTTT CASSYSRETNEKLFF
NA TRBJ1-2 TRBV5-1 NA TGCGCCAGCAGCTTGGCAGGGGACTATGGCTACACCTTC CASSLAGDYGYTF
NA TRBJ2-7 TRBV1 once TGCACCAGCAGCCACGACCATTTGACAGGGAAGAGCTACGAGCAGTACTTC CTSSHDHLTGKSYEQYF
NA TRBJ2-7 TRBV5-1 NA TGCGCCAGCAGCTTGGGCGGCGACGGTTCCTACGAGCAGTACTTC CASSLGGDGSYEQYF
NA TRBJ2-7 TRBV2 NA TGTGCCAGCAGGCGGGTAAACGAGCAGTACTTC CASRRVNEQYF
NA TRBJ1-2 TRBV11-3 once TGTGCCAGCAGCTTTGGCAGGGGCTATGGCTACACCTTC CASSFGRGYGYTF
TRBD1 TRBJ1-6 TRBV30 NA TGTGCACTTAACAGGGGATCAGAGTCACCCCTCCACTTT CALNRGSESPLHF
TRBD1 TRBJ1-2 TRBV30 NA TGTGCCTGGAGTTTTCAGGGGGATGGCTACACCTTC CAWSFQGDGYTF
NA TRBJ1-1 TRBV30 NA TGTGCCTTAGGACAAGGGCATCTGAACACTGAAGCTTTCTTT CALGQGHLNTEAFF
TRBD1 TRBJ2-3 TRBV7-9 NA TGTGCCGGATTAGAGGGGACAGGCGCCTTCCTCGGCACAGATACGCAGTATTTT CAGLEGTGAFLGTDTQYF
TRBD2 TRBJ2-3 TRBV4-1 NA TGCGCCAGCAGCCACTCTTCCAACCTAGCGGGGGGATTCCGAGATACGCAGTATTTT CASSHSSNLAGGFRDTQYF
TRBD1 TRBJ1-6 TRBV2 few TGTGCCAGCAGTGGGGGGAGACAGGGAAGTTCACCCCTCCACTTT CASSGGRQGSSPLHF
TRBD2 TRBJ2-5 TRBV4-2 NA TGTGCCAGCAGCCAAGTCCTTCGGACTAGCGGGGGAGAGACCCAGTACTTC CASSQVLRTSGGETQYF
TRBD1 TRBJ1-1 TRBV19 NA TGTGCCAGTAGTATAGGACAGGGGGTGACTGAAGCTTTCTTT CASSIGQGVTEAFF
TRBD1 TRBJ2-3 TRBV5-1 NA TGCGCCAGCAGCCTTGACAGGGGGCGAAATACGCAGTATTTT CASSLDRGRNTQYF
TRBD1 TRBJ1-4 TRBV11-2 NA TGTGCCAGCAGCTTGTTAGGCAGGGGGCCTGGTAATGAAAAACTGTTTTTT CASSLLGRGPGNEKLFF
NA TRBJ2-7 TRBV5-1 NA TGCGCCAGCAGCCTGGAGGGACAGAGCTCCTACGAGCAGTACTTC CASSLEGQSSYEQYF
NA TRBJ2-3 TRBV6-4 NA TGTGCCAGCAGTGACTCGAGTTCGGGCACAGATACGCAGTATTTT CASSDSSSGTDTQYF
TRBD1 TRBJ1-4 TRBV24-1 NA TGTGCCACCAGTGACACCGGGACAGGGGTTGAAAAACTGTTTTTT CATSDTGTGVEKLFF
TRBD1 TRBJ1-6 TRBV11-2 NA TGTGCCAGCAGCACTTATAGGGACAGGGAAGGTATCCACTTT CASSTYRDREGIHF
TRBD1 TRBJ1-2 TRBV29-1 NA TGCAGCGTTATGGGGTGGGACAGAGGGGAAGGCTACACCTTC CSVMGWDRGEGYTF
NA TRBJ1-4 TRBV12-3/TRBV12-4 few TGTGCCAGCAGTTTAGGACAGAATGAAAAACTGTTTTTT CASSLGQNEKLFF
NA TRBJ1-4 TRBV5-1 NA TGCGCCAGCAGCTTGCAGGGGATGAGCGAAAAACTGTTTTTT CASSLQGMSEKLFF
TRBD1 TRBJ1-2 TRBV19 NA TGTGCCACCCGGACAGGGGATGGCTACACCTTC CATRTGDGYTF
TRBD2 TRBJ2-1 TRBV12-3/TRBV12-4 NA TGTGCCAGCAGTTTGGGGCGGGAGGGTGAGCAGTTCTTC CASSLGREGEQFF